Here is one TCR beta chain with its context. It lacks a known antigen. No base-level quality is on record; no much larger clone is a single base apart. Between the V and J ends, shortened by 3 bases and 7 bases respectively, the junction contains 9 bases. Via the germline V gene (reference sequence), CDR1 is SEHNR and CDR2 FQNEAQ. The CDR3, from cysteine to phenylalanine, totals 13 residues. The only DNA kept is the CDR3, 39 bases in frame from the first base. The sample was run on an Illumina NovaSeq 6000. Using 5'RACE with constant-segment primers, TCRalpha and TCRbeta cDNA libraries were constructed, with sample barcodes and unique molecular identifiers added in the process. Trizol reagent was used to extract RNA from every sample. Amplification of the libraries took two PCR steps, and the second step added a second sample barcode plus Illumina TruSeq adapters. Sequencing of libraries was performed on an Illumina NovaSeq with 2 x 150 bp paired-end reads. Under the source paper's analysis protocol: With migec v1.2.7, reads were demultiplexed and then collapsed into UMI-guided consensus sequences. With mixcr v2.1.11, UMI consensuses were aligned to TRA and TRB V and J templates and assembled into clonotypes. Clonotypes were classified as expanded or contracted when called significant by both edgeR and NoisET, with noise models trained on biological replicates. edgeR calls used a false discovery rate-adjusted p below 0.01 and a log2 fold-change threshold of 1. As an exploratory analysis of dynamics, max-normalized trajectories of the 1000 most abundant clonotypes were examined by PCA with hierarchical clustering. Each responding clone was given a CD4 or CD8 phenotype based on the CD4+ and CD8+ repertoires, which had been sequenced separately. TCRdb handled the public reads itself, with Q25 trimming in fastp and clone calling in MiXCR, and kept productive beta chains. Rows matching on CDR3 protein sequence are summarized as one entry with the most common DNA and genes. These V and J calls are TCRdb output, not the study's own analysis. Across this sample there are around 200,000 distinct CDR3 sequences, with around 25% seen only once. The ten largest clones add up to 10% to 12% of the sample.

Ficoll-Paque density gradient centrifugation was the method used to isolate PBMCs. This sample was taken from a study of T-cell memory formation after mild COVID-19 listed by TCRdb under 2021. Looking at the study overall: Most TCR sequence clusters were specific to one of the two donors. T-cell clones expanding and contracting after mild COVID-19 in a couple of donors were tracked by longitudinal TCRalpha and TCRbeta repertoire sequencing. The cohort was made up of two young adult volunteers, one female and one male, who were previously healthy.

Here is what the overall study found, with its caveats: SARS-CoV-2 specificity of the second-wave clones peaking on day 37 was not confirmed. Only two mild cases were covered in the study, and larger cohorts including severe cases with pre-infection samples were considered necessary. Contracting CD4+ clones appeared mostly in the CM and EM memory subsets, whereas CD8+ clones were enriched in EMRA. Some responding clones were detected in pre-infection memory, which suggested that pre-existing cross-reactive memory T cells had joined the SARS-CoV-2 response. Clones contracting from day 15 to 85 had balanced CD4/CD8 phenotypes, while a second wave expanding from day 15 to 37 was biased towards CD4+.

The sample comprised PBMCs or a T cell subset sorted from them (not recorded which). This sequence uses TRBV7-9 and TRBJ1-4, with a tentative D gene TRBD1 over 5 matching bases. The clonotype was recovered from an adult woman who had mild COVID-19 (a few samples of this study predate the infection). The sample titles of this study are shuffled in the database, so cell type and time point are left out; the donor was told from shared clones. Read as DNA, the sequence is TGTGCCAGCAGCTTCGGCGGGGGTGAAAAACTGTTTTTT. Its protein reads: CASSFGGGEKLFF.